This T cell receptor (beta chain) is from a study of T-cell reconstitution after alpha-beta-depleted transplantation in children. Points from the study as a whole: Most T-cell counts and diversity one year after the transplant came from T cells that were newly produced.

On this clonotype itself: Its specificity is not known.

Preparation of the TCRbeta library was carried out with unique molecular identifiers. Each CDR3 protein gets one entry after TCRdb re-called the PCR reads with MiXCR. The table lists over 400,000 distinct CDR3 sequences, around 46% of them singletons. Germline V CDR1 and CDR2: MNHEY, SMNVEV (reference sequence). This CDR3 spans 14 amino acids. V gave up 7 bases and J gave up 5 bases; unmatched junction bases: 10. The origin of this receptor is a girl aged 2 to 9 with aplastic anemia, due to receive a stem cell transplant. The chain uses TRBV27 and TRBJ2-7; 8 nucleotides match TRBD2. Material: PBMCs, obtained before TCRalphabeta/CD19-depleted stem cell transplant. CDR3 coding DNA: TGTGCCAGCACCTCCGGGACTAGTTTAGACGAGCAGTACTTC. This translates into CASTSGTSLDEQYF.